The present T cell receptor (beta chain) was sequenced within a study of identical twins. One entry per CDR3 protein, called by TCRdb with MiXCR from the 5' RACE reads. The sample lists some 900,000 distinct CDR3 sequences, roughly 12% occurring once. The V gene's germline CDR1 is SGHTA and CDR2 FQGNSA. The V gene lost 2 bases and the J gene lost 6 bases, with 7 bases spanning the gap. The CDR3 is made up of 13 amino acids. These records were also assigned to another study, of yellow fever vaccine responses in identical twins.

Sequencing input: PBMCs. The chain couples TRBV7-2 to TRBJ1-4; D remains ambiguous. The source of this sequence is a woman aged 18-29 years in good health. The CDR3 reads CASSLRRDEKLFF. CDR3 in DNA: TGTGCCAGCAGCTTACGTAGGGATGAAAAACTGTTTTTT.